This TCR beta chain was found in a study of control samples from healthy donors and cancer patients. CDR3 length: 12 amino acids. Germline-derived CDR1 and CDR2 are SGHRS and YFSETQ. Trimming left V 4 bases short and J 5 bases short, with 9 bases between. Data came from immunoSEQ multiplex PCR; TCRdb stores just in-frame clones and leaves some out. The sample consists of approximately 90,000 clones, roughly 84% of them appearing once. The TCR sequence derives from a woman aged 40 to 50 in good health. The material sequenced was blood. The chain recombines TRBV5-1 with TRBJ1-1, with D possibly being TRBD1 (5 bases). DNA of the CDR3: TGCGCCAGCAGCGATAGGGGTACTGAAGCTTTCTTT. This translates into CASSDRGTEAFF.